Below are 5 T cell receptor beta chains sequenced from a single sample in a study of molecular identifiers for immune sequencing clone quantification. One entry per CDR3 protein results from TCRdb running MiXCR on the PCR reads. Of approximately 590,000 distinct CDR3 sequences in the sample, 25% were seen once. Input material: naive CD8+ T cells from blood, with Jurkat cell RNA spiked in. Noted subset: FACS-sorted CD8+CD4-CCR7+CD45RA+ naive T cells. The receptors were gathered from a human donor in good health. Some libraries in this study had Jurkat cell RNA spiked in.

This clonotype showed up just a few times. The V call is TRBV20-1, the J call TRBJ1-4, with D perhaps matching TRBD1 (5 bases). CDR3 size: 13 residues. V lost 6 bases, J lost 5 bases, and 13 bases lay in between. Per the germline V gene, CDR1 is DFQATT and CDR2 is SNEGSKA (reference sequence). CDR3 loop: CSAKTEWNEKLFF. CDR3 nucleotide sequence: TGCAGTGCAAAGACAGAATGGAATGAAAAACTGTTTTTT.

A note on this clonotype: A clone one base away is much larger, so this may be a read error. The chain recombines TRBV4-2 with TRBJ2-3; 9 positions match TRBD2. The junction had 9 bases not matched to a gene; V was cut back by 0 bases and J by 5 bases. Germline CDR1 reads LGHNA; CDR2 reads YNFKEQ. This CDR3 has 17 amino acids. The CDR3 here is CASSQETAGGPIDTQYF. The CDR3 bases are TGTGCCAGCAGCCAAGAAACGGCGGGAGGGCCAATAGATACGCAGTATTTT.

The chain employs TRBV19 and TRBJ1-4; 7 bases align to TRBD1. V lost 7 bases to trimming and J lost 0 bases; unmatched junction nucleotides: 5. Germline CDR1 and CDR2: LNHDA and SQIVND (reference sequence). This CDR3 comprises 15 residues. CDR3 sequence (DNA): TGTGCCAGTACCAGGGGGGTTGCAACTAATGAAAAACTGTTTTTT. It codes for CASTRGVATNEKLFF.

This clonotype was seen ten or more times. J is TRBJ2-7 and V is TRBV4-1, with unresolved D. The CDR3 runs 13 residues. Looked up from germline, CDR1 is MGHRA and CDR2 is YSYEKL. Trimming pared 3 bases from V and 4 bases from J, leaving 10 bases between. The CDR3 DNA reads TGCGCCAGCAGCCAGGATTATGGGTACGAGCAGTACTTC. It encodes CASSQDYGYEQYF.

This clonotype was seen once. Compared with germline, one end of the junction differs, possibly owing to a read error. The CDR3 DNA sequence: TGTACCAGCAGCCAAGGTCTGTTCACCGGGGAGCTGTTTTTT. Residues: CTSSQGLFTGELFF. The J gene is TRBJ2-2, the V gene TRBV4-2; D not resolved. Germline V lookup: CDR1 LGHNA, CDR2 YNFKEQ. The CDR3 contains 14 residues.